This T cell receptor (beta chain) was found in a study of T cell responses to AZD1222 COVID-19 vaccine. Study-level findings and limits: Targeting of unmutated variant regions was reportedly seen in nearly half of spike-specific TCRs. The peak T cell response came first, and repertoires were sampled only after it. Most donors were white British and more were female, and clonal diversity was possibly underestimated. Only a handful of AZD1222 recipients, six or seven in all, had baseline seropositivity.

About this clone itself: Its antigen is undetermined.

V was clipped by 0 bases and J by 4 bases; unmatched bases: 1. Per the germline V gene, CDR1 is MRHNA and CDR2 is SNTAGT. This CDR3 comprises 15 residues. Assay used: immunoSEQ multiplex PCR; TCRdb lists only in-frame clones, some missing. This sample has under 100,000 clones, with 70% to 90% found just once. The sequenced sample was peripheral blood, obtained 28 days after the second AZD1222 dose. V usage is TRBV6-4 and J usage is TRBJ2-1; 9 bases agree with TRBD2. The source of this sequence is an adult who received the AZD1222 COVID-19 vaccine. The CDR3 nucleotides are TGTGCCAGCAGTGACTCGCTAGCGGGATACAATGAGCAGTTCTTC. It translates to CASSDSLAGYNEQFF.